The clone carrying this TCR beta chain has more than one count but fewer than ten. These data originate in a study of CD8 T cells in Susac syndrome. Reverse transcription of about 0.5 to 1 ug RNA used random hexamers. TCRdb reanalysed the immunoSEQ multiplex PCR reads using MiXCR and keeps one entry per CDR3 protein. Of 180,000 or so distinct CDR3 sequences in the sample, around 94% are singletons; the top ten hold over 0.12%. This CDR3 contains 13 residues. V was trimmed by 2 bases and J by 1 base, leaving 5 bases between them. CDR1 and CDR2 (germline): SGHDN, FVKESK. CD8+ and CD4+ T cells from blood underwent TCR beta sequencing. Negative isolation was applied to CD8+ and CD4+ T cells, and FACS enrichment was applied to TEMRA cells.

Sequences were obtained from CD4+ T cells from PBMCs. The chain joins TRBV14 to TRBJ1-1; the D is unclear. The receptor's source is a human donor in good health. Written as DNA, the CDR3 is TGTGCCAGCAGCCAACAGTCGAACACTGAAGCTTTCTTT. Amino acid sequence: CASSQQSNTEAFF.